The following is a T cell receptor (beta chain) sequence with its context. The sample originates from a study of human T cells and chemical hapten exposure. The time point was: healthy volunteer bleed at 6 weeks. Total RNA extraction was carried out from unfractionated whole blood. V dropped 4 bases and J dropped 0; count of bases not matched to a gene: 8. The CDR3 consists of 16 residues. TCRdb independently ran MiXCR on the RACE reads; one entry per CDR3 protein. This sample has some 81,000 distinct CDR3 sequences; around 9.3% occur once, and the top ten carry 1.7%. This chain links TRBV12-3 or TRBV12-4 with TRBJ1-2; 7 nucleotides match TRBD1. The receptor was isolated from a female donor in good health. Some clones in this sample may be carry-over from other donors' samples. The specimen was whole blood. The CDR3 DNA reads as TGTGCCAGCAGTTACCCCGGGACAGTAGCTAACTATGGCTACACCTTC. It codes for CASSYPGTVANYGYTF.